This TCR beta chain stems from a study of PD-L1 blockade in urothelial cancer. Noted time point: peripheral blood 6 weeks after treatment start. Generated by immunoSEQ multiplex PCR, the TCRdb table keeps only in-frame clones and is missing some. Of around 120,000 clones in the sample, about 89% were seen once. The germline CDR1 and CDR2 sequences are GTSNPN and SVGIG (reference sequence). This CDR3 is 12 amino acids long. V was clipped by 5 bases and J by 8 bases, with 13 bases between them. This chain uses TRBV30 with TRBJ2-1; maybe TRBD1 (6 bases). The sample here was PBMCs, taken around atezolizumab (anti-PD-L1) treatment. The source of this sequence is a man aged 60 to 69 with urothelial cancer. The CDR3 sequence: CAWAHRVHEQFF. In nucleotides, the CDR3 is TGTGCCTGGGCGCACAGGGTGCATGAGCAGTTCTTC.